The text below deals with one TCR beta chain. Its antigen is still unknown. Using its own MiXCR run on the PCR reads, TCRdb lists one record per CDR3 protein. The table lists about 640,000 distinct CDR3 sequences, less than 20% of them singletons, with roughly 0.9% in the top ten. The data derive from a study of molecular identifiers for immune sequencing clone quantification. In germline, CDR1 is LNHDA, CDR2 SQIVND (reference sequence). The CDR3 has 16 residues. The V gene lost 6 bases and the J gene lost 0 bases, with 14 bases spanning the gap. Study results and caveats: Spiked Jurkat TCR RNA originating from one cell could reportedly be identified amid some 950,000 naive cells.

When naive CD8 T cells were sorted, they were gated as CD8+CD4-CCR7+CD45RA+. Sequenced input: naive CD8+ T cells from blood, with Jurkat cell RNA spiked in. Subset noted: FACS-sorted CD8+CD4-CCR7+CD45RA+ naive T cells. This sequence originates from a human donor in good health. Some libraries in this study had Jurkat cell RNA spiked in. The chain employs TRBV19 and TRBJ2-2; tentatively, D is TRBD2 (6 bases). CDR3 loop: CASRLADYSNTGELFF. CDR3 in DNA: TGTGCCAGTAGGTTGGCGGACTACTCGAACACCGGGGAGCTGTTTTTT.